These 3 T cell receptor beta chains came from one sample sequenced in a study of blood T cell repertoires in COVID-19. Using immunoSEQ multiplex PCR, the repertoire was profiled, and TCRdb retains in-frame clones only, with some absent. The sample records about 59,000 clones, 79% being singletons. The sample comprised peripheral blood. The receptors were gathered from a man in his 60s with acute or convalescent COVID-19.

This clone was detected only once. The V gene is TRBV2, the J gene TRBJ1-4; 8 nucleotides align to TRBD1. The CDR3 spans 11 residues. CDR1 is SNHLY and CDR2 is FYNNEI in the germline V gene. V was pared by 6 bases and J by 15 bases, with 6 bases of the junction left unmatched. CDR3 sequence: CASRNRDRLFF. The CDR3 nucleotides read TGTGCCAGCAGGAACCGGGACAGGTTGTTTTTT.

The J gene is TRBJ2-3, the V gene TRBV27; 9 bases align to TRBD2. Germline CDR1 reads MNHEY; CDR2 reads SMNVEV (reference sequence). The J segment lost 0 bases and the V segment lost 5 bases, leaving 12 bases of the junction unmatched. There are 18 residues in the CDR3. The CDR3 nucleotides are TGTGCCAGCAGTGCCTCCCTACTTACTAGCGGGAGCACAGATACGCAGTATTTT. Residues: CASSASLLTSGSTDTQYF.

This clone turned up a few times. The rearrangement joins TRBV18 to TRBJ2-7, with D possibly TRBD2 on 5 matching bases. V was trimmed by 5 bases and J by 2 bases, leaving 10 bases between them. In germline, CDR1 is KGHSH, CDR2 LQKENI. CDR3 length: 13 residues. CDR3 nucleotide sequence: TGTGCCAGCTCATCGGACTGGACCTACGAGCAGTACTTC. Translated, it gives CASSSDWTYEQYF.